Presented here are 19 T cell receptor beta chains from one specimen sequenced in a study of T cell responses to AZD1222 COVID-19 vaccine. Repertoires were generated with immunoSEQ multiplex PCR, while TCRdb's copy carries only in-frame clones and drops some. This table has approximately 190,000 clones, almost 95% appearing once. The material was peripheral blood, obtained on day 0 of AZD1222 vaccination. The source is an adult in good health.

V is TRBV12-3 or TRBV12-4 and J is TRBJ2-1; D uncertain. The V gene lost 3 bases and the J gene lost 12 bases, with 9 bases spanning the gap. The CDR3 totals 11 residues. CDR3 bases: TGTGCCAGCAGTTTCGGCCAAGGGCAGTTCTTC. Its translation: CASSFGQGQFF.

The CDR3 protein is CASRQGVSYEQYF. The CDR3 coding sequence is TGTGCCAGCAGACAGGGGGTCTCCTACGAGCAGTACTTC. The rearrangement links TRBV6-5 to TRBJ2-7; 8 bases agree with TRBD1. The trim removed 6 bases at V and 0 bases at J, leaving 1 base unmatched. This CDR3 is built from 13 residues. Germline CDR1 MNHEY, CDR2 SVGAGI.

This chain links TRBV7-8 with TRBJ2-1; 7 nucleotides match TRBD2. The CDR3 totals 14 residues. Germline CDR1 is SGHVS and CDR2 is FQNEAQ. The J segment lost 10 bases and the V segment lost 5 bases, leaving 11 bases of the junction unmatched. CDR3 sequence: CASSPTLGSGEQFF. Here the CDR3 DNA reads TGTGCCAGCAGCCCCACCCTGGGTAGCGGGGAGCAGTTCTTC.

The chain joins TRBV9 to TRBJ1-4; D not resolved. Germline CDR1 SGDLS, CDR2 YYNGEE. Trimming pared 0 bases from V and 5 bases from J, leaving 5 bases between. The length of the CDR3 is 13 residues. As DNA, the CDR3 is TGTGCCAGCAGCGTAGGGTCGAATGAAAAACTGTTTTTT. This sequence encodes CASSVGSNEKLFF.

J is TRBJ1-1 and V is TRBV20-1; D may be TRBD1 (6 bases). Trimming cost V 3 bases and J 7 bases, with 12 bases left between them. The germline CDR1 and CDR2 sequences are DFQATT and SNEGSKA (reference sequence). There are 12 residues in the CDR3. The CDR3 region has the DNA TGCAGTGCTAGTTTCAGGGGCTTTGAAGCTTTCTTT. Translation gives CSASFRGFEAFF.

The CDR3 coding sequence is TGTGCCATCAGTGATCAGTCCACTGGAAACACCATATATTTT. It is translated as CAISDQSTGNTIYF. The chain is built from TRBV10-3 and TRBJ1-3; unclear D gene. The V end lost 3 bases, the J end lost 2 bases, and 8 bases lay between the germline ends. CDR1 ENHRY and CDR2 SYGVKD come from the germline V gene. The CDR3 has 14 amino acids.

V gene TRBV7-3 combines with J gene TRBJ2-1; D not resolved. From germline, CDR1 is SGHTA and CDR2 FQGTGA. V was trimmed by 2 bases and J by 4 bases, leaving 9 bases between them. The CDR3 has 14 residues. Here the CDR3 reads CASSLGTNYNEQFF. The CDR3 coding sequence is TGTGCCAGCAGCTTAGGAACCAATTACAATGAGCAGTTCTTC.

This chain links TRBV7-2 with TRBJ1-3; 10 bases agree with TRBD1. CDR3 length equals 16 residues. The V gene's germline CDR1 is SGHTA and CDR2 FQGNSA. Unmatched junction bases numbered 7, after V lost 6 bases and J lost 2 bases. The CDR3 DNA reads TGTGCCAGCAGGACGACAGGGGGCGCAACTGGAAACACCATATATTTT. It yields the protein CASRTTGGATGNTIYF. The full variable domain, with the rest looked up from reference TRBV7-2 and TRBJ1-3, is GAGVSQSPSNKVTEKGKDVELRCDPISGHTALYWYRQSLGQGLEFLIYFQGNSAPDKSGLPSDRFSAERTGGSVSTLTIQRTQQEDSAVYLCASRTTGGATGNTIYFGEGSWLTVV.

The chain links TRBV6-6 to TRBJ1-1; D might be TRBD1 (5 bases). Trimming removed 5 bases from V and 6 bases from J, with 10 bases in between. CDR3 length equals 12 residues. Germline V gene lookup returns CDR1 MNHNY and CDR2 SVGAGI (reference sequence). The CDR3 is CASSPMGAEAFF. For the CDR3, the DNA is TGTGCCAGCAGTCCGATGGGGGCTGAAGCTTTCTTT.

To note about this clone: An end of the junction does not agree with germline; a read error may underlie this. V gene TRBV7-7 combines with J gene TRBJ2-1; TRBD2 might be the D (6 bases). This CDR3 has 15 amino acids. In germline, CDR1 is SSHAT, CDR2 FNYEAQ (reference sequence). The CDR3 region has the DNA TGTGCTAGCAGCCCCAGCGGGTCCTTTTACAATGAGCAGTTCTTC. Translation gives CASSPSGSFYNEQFF. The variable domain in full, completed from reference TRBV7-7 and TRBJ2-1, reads GAGVSQSPRYKVTKRGQDVTLRCDPISSHATLYWYQQALGQGPEFLTYFNYEAQPDKSGLPSDRFSAERPEGSISTLTIQRTEQRDSAMYRCASSPSGSFYNEQFFGPGTRLTVL.

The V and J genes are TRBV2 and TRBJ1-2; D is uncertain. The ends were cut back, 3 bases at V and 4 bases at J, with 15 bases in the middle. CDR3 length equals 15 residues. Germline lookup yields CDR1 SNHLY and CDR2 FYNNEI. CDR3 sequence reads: CASSDSVGNSYGYTF. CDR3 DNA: TGTGCCAGCAGTGATAGTGTAGGGAATTCCTATGGCTACACCTTC.

This CDR3 is CASSLTAGTEAFF. The CDR3 nucleotides are TGTGCCAGCAGTTTGACAGCGGGGACTGAAGCTTTCTTT. J is TRBJ1-1 and V is TRBV28; a possible D gene is TRBD1 (5 bases). The CDR3 sequence is 13 residues long. V lost 3 bases and J 5 bases, leaving 10 bases between the germline ends. Germline V gene sequence: CDR1 MDHEN, CDR2 SYDVKM.

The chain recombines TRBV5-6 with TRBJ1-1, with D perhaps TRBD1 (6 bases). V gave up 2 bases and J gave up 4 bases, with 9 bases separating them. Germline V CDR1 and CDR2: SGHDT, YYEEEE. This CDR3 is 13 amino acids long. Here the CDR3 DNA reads TGTGCCAGCAGCTTCAGAGGGGGCACTGAAGCTTTCTTT. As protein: CASSFRGGTEAFF.

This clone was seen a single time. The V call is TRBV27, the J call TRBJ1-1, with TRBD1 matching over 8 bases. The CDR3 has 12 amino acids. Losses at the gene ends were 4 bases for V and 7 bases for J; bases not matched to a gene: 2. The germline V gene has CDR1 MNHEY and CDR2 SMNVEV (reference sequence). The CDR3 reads CASSYTGGEAFF. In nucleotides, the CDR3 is TGTGCCAGCAGTTATACAGGGGGTGAAGCTTTCTTT.

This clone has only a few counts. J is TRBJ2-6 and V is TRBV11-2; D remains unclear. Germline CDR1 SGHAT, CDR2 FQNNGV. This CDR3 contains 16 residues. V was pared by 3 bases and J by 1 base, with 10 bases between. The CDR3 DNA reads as TGTGCCAGCAGCTTCGCACGGTTGTCTGGGGCCAACGTCCTGACTTTC. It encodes CASSFARLSGANVLTF.

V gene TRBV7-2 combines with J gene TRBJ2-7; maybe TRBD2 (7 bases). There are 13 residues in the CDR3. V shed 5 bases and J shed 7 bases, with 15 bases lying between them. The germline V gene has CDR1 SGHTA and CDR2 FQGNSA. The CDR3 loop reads CASSLGGGGEQYF. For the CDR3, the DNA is TGTGCCAGCAGCCTGGGAGGGGGGGGAGAGCAGTACTTC.

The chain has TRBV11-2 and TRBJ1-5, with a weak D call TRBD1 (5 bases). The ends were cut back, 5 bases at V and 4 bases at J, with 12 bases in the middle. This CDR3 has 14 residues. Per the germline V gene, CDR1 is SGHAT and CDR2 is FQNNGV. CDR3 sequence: CASSQAQGNQPQHF. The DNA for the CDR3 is TGTGCCAGCAGCCAGGCCCAGGGTAATCAGCCCCAGCATTTT.

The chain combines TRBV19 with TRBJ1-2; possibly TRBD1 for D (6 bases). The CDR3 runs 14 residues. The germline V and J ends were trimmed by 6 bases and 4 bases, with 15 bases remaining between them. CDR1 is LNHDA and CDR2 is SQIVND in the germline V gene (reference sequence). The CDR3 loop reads CASSRPTGSYGYTF. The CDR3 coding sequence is TGTGCCAGTAGCAGGCCTACAGGGAGCTATGGCTACACCTTC.

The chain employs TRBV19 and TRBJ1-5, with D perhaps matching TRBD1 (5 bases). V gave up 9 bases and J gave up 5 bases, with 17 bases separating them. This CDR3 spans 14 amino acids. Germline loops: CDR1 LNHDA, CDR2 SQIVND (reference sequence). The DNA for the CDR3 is TGTGCCAGCCTCGACAGAACTTCAGATCAGCCCCAGCATTTT. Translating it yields CASLDRTSDQPQHF.